This TCR beta chain was found in a study of blood T cell repertoires in COVID-19. Study in general: Sites across the United States, Italy and Spain contributed samples from acute and convalescent COVID-19.

Under the authors' procedure: How many nucleated cells were present was estimated from reference gene primer amplification. Profiling relied on immunoSEQ multiplex PCR, and the TCRdb table lists in-frame clones only, not all of them. The V and J calls and clone size were taken over from that table, and D and trimming were inferred from the DNA. The table includes tens of thousands of clones, 90% detected once. Looked up from germline, CDR1 is SGHRS and CDR2 is YFSETQ. Trimming cost V 2 bases and J 9 bases, with 12 bases left between them. The length of the CDR3 is 13 residues. The chain has TRBV5-1 and TRBJ2-1, with no clear D. This receptor was taken from a human donor in a cohort sampled during active COVID-19. What was sequenced was peripheral blood. CDR3: CASSFQASAEQFF. Written as DNA, the CDR3 is TGCGCCAGCAGCTTTCAAGCGTCGGCTGAGCAGTTCTTC.